One sample yielded the 18 T cell receptor beta chains listed below, sequenced in a study of monozygotic twins with inflammatory bowel disease. No DNA is given; TCRdb re-called the 5' RACE reads and lists each CDR3 protein once. This sample's clone table lists 300,000 to 350,000 distinct CDR3 sequences. Sequenced: blood. These receptor sequences come from a human donor with ulcerative colitis or Crohn's disease, or a healthy co-twin of an affected twin (not recorded which).

This CDR3 reads CASSQNAGAGGTDTQYF. This chain connects TRBV4-3 to TRBJ2-3; TCRdb gives TRBD1 as the D gene, but with no DNA this cannot be confirmed. This CDR3 is built from 17 residues. CDR1 and CDR2 from the germline V gene are LGHNA and YSLEER.

The chain uses TRBV5-1 and TRBJ2-3; absent DNA, TCRdb's TRBD1 call cannot be checked. The CDR3 runs to 14 residues. Germline assignment: CDR1 SGHRS and CDR2 YFSETQ. The CDR3: CASSSDRARDTQYF.

The chain uses TRBV6-2 or TRBV6-3 and TRBJ1-5; TCRdb selects TRBD1, and the lack of DNA leaves this call unchecked. CDR1 is MNHEY, CDR2 SVGEGT, per germline. The CDR3 has 17 amino acids. The CDR3 sequence is CASIPGQYGTVDQPQHF.

This chain's CDR3 is CSVTIGGVNTEAFF. The gene calls are TRBV29-1 and TRBJ1-1; TCRdb names TRBD1, which stays unverified in the absence of DNA. Germline CDR1 is SQVTM and CDR2 is ANQGSEA. The CDR3 loop spans 14 amino acids. The full variable domain, its missing parts supplied by reference TRBV29-1 and TRBJ1-1, is SAVISQKPSRDICQRGTSLTIQCQVDSQVTMMFWYRQQPGQSLTLIATANQGSEATYESGFVIDKFPISRPNLTFSTLTVSNMSPEDSSIYLCSVTIGGVNTEAFFGQGTRLTVV.

The chain recombines TRBV7-9 with TRBJ1-2; checking the TCRdb D call of TRBD1 is not possible without DNA. The CDR3 is 14 residues long. In germline, CDR1 is SEHNR, CDR2 FQNEAQ (reference sequence). CDR3: CASSFRDRTYGYTF.

The chain links TRBV3-1 to TRBJ1-2; TCRdb lists TRBD1, though no DNA is available to test this call. Germline V gene lookup returns CDR1 LGHDT and CDR2 YNNKEL (reference sequence). The CDR3 is 15 amino acids. CDR3 sequence: CASSHGRTLGYGYTF.

The chain couples TRBV5-1 to TRBJ2-5; TCRdb proposes TRBD1, but this gene call is untestable without DNA. This CDR3 contains 14 residues. Germline assignment: CDR1 SGHRS and CDR2 YFSETQ. The CDR3 region is CASSRGAGQETQYF.

The chain employs TRBV3-1 and TRBJ1-3. This CDR3 has 17 amino acids. CDR1 and CDR2 (germline): LGHDT, YNNKEL (reference sequence). The CDR3 is CASSQDEEIHSGNTIYF.

The chain recombines TRBV11-2 with TRBJ2-2. This CDR3 spans 16 amino acids. Germline V gene data show CDR1 as SGHAT and CDR2 as FQNNGV. This CDR3 is CASSLESLPYTGELFF.

The V gene is TRBV20-1, the J gene TRBJ2-1. Germline V CDR1 and CDR2: DFQATT, SNEGSKA (reference sequence). There are 11 residues in the CDR3. The CDR3 spells CSAREHGEQFF.

CDR3: CASSESNEVNEQFF. The chain combines TRBV10-1 with TRBJ2-1. The CDR3 is 14 amino acids. Germline V gives CDR1 WNHNN, CDR2 SYGVQD (reference sequence).

The V gene is TRBV5-1, the J gene TRBJ2-1; the D call of TRBD2 rests on TCRdb alone, since no DNA is present to check it. The CDR3 loop spans 19 amino acids. Per the germline V gene, CDR1 is SGHRS and CDR2 is YFSETQ. CDR3 in amino acids: CASSLLGALTPLTYNEQFF.

The chain employs TRBV7-6 and TRBJ1-5; TCRdb returns TRBD1, unconfirmable since there is no DNA. CDR3 length: 14 residues. Germline CDR1 and CDR2: SGHVS and FNYEAQ. This chain's CDR3 is CASSIQGSNQPQHF. Full variable domain (outside the CDR3, taken from reference TRBV7-6 and TRBJ1-5): GAGVSQSPRYKVTKRGQDVALRCDPISGHVSLYWYRQALGQGPEFLTYFNYEAQQDKSGLPNDRFSAERPEGSISTLTIQRTEQRDSAMYRCASSIQGSNQPQHFGDGTRLSIL.

The V and J genes are TRBV5-1 and TRBJ2-3; the TCRdb call, TRBD1, lacks DNA for checking. CDR3 length equals 15 residues. Germline V gene lookup returns CDR1 SGHRS and CDR2 YFSETQ. CDR3 region: CASVRGGAYTDTQYF. Full variable domain (rest looked up from reference TRBV5-1 and TRBJ2-3): KAGVTQTPRYLIKTRGQQVTLSCSPISGHRSVSWYQQTPGQGLQFLFEYFSETQRNKGNFPGRFSGRQFSNSRSEMNVSTLELGDSALYLCASVRGGAYTDTQYFGPGTRLTVL.

The chain is built from TRBV12-3 or TRBV12-4 and TRBJ1-4. The CDR3 totals 14 residues. The CDR3 sequence: CASSLTVNGEKLFF.

This chain uses TRBV7-6 with TRBJ2-7; the TRBD1 assignment by TCRdb is unverifiable without DNA. The germline V gene encodes CDR1 SGHVS and CDR2 FNYEAQ. The CDR3 is made up of 16 amino acids. The CDR3 sequence is CASSRATGGSSYEQYF.

V is TRBV10-1 and J is TRBJ2-7. The CDR3 contains 13 residues. Germline values: CDR1 WNHNN, CDR2 SYGVQD (reference sequence). The CDR3 is CASSELRSGEQYF.

The chain has TRBV28 and TRBJ1-6. Per germline, CDR1 MDHEN and CDR2 SYDVKM. CDR3 size: 14 residues. The chain's CDR3 is CASSPPRENSPLHF.